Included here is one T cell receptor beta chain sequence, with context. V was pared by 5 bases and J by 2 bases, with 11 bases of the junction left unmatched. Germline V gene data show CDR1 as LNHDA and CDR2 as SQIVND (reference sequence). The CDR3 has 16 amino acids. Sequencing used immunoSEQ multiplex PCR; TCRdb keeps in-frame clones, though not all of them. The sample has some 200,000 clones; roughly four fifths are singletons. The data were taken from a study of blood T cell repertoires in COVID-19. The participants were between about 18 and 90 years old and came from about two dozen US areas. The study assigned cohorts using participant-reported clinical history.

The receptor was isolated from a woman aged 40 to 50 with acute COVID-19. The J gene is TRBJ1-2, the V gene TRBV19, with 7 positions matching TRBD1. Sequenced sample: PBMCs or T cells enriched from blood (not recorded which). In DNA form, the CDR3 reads TGTGCCAGTAGTCGGGTCTGGACAGGTGGGAACTATGGCTACACCTTC. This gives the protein CASSRVWTGGNYGYTF.